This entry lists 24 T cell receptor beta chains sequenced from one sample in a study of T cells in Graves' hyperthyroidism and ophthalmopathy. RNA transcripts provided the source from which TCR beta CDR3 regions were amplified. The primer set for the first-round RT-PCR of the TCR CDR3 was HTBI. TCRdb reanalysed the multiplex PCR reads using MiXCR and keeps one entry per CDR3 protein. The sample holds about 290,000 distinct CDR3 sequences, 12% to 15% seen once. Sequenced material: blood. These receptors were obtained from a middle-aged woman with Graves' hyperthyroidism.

CDR3 in amino acids: CASSLNPSGQGTHEQYF. CDR3 bases: TGTGCCAGCAGCTTAAACCCATCTGGACAGGGCACCCACGAGCAGTACTTC. V is TRBV5-5 and J is TRBJ2-7, with TRBD1 matching over 8 bases. The length of the CDR3 is 17 residues. The V gene end was trimmed by 2 bases and the J gene end by 5 bases; junction bases not matched to a gene: 15. CDR1 and CDR2 (germline): SGHKS, YYEKEE (reference sequence). Using reference TRBV5-5 and TRBJ2-7 for the parts outside the CDR3, the full variable domain is DAGVTQSPTHLIKTRGQQVTLRCSPISGHKSVSWYQQVLGQGPQFIFQYYEKEERGRGNFPDRFSARQFPNYSSELNVNALLLGDSALYLCASSLNPSGQGTHEQYFGPGTRLTVT.

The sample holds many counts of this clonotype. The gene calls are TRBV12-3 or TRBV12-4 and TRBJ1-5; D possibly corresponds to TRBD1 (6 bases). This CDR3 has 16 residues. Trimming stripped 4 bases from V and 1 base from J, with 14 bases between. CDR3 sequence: CASSSPQGRSNQPQHF. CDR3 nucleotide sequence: TGTGCCAGCAGTTCACCACAGGGTCGAAGCAATCAGCCCCAGCATTTT.

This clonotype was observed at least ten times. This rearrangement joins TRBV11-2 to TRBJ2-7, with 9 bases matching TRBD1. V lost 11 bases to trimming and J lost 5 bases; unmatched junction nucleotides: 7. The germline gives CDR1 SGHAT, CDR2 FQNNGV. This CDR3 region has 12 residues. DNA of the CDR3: TGTGCCGCCGGGACAGGGCTAGACGAGCAGTACTTC. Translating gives CAAGTGLDEQYF.

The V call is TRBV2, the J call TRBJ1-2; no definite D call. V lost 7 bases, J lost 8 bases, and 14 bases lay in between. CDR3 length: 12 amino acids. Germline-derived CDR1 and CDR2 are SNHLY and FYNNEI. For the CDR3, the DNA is TGTGCCAGCAAGGAGGACTTGAGGGGCTACACCTTC. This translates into CASKEDLRGYTF.

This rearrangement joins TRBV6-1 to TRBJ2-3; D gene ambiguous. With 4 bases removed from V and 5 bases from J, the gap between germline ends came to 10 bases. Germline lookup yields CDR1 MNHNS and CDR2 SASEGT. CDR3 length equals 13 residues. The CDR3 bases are TGTGCCAGCAGTGTAGATGGAAGAGATACGCAGTATTTT. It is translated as CASSVDGRDTQYF.

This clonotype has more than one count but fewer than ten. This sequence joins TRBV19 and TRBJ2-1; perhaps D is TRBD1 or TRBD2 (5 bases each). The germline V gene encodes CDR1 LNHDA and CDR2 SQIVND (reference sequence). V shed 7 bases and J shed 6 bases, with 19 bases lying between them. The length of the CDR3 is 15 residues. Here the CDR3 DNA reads TGTGCCAGTAAGGCTCCTGGGGGTATTAGCAATGAGCAGTTCTTC. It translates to CASKAPGGISNEQFF.

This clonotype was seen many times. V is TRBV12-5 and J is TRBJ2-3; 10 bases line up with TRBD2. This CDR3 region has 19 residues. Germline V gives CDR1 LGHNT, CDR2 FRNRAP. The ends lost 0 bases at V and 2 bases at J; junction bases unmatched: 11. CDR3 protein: CASGLVRTSGTSLTDTQYF. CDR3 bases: TGTGCTAGTGGTTTGGTACGAACTAGCGGGACTTCACTCACAGATACGCAGTATTTT.

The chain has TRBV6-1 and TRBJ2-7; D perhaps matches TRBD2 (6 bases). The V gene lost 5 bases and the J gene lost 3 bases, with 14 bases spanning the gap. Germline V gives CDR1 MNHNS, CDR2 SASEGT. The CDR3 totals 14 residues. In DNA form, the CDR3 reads TGTGCCAGCAGTCTCCTAGCGAGATACTACGAGCAGTACTTC. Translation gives CASSLLARYYEQYF.

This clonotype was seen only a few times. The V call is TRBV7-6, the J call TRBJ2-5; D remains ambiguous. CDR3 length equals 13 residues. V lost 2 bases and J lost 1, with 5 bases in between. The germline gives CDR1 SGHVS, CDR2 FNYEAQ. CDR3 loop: CASSLITQETQYF. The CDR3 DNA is TGTGCCAGCAGCTTAATAACCCAAGAGACCCAGTACTTC.

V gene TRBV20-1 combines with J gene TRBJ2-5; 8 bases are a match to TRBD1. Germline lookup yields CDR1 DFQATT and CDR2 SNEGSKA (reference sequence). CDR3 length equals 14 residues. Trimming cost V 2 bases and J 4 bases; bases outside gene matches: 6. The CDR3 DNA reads TGCAGTGCTAGACCCCCCCAGGGGGCAGAGACCCAGTACTTC. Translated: CSARPPQGAETQYF.

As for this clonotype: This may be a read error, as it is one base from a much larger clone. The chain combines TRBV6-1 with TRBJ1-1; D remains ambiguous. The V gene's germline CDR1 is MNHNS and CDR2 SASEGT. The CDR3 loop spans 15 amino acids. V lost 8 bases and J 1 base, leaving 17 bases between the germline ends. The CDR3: CASQLLPSENTEAFF. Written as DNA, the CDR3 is TGTGCCAGCCAACTGTTGCCCTCGGAGAACACTGAAGCTTTCTTT.

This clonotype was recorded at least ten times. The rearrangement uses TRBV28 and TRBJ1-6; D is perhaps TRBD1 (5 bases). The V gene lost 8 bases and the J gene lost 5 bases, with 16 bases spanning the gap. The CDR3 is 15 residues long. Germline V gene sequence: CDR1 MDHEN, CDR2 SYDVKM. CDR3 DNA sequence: TGTGCCAGCGGCAGGAGGGGCGAGAATAATTCACCCCTCCACTTT. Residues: CASGRRGENNSPLHF.

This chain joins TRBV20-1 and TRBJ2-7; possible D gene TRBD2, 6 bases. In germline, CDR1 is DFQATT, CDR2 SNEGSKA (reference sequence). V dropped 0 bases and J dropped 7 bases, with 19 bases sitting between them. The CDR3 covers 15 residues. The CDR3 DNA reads TGCAGTGCTAGAGATGGGGTGACTGGGCGGGATGAGCAGTACTTC. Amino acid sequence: CSARDGVTGRDEQYF.

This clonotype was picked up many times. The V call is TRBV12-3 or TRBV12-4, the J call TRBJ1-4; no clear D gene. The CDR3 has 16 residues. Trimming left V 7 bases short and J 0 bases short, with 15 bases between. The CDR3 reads CASTAGVGATNEKLFF. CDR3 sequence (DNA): TGTGCCAGCACTGCCGGCGTGGGTGCAACTAATGAAAAACTGTTTTTT.

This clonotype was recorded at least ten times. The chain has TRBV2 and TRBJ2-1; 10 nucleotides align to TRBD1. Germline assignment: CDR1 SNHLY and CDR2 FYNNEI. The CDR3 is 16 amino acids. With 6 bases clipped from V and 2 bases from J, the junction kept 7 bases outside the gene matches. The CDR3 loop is CASRASTGGAYNEQFF. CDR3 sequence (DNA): TGTGCCAGCAGGGCCTCGACAGGGGGCGCCTACAATGAGCAGTTCTTC.

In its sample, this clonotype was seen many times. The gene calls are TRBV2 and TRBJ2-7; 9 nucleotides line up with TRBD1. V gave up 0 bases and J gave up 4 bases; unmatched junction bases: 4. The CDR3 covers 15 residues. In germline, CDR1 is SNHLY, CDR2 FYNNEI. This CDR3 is CASSEADRGGYEQYF. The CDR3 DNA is TGTGCCAGCAGTGAAGCGGACAGGGGCGGATACGAGCAGTACTTC.

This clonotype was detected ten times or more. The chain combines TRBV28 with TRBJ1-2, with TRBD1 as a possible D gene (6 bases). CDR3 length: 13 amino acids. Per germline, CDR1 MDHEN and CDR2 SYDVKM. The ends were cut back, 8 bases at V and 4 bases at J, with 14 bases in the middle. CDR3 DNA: TGTGCCAGCCAAACAGGGACGGGCTATGGCTACACCTTC. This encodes CASQTGTGYGYTF.

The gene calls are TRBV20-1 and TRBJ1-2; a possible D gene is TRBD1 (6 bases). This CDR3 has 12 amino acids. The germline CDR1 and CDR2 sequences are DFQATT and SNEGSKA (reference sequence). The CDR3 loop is CKPDSSNYGYTF. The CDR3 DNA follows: TGCAAACCGGACAGCTCTAACTATGGCTACACCTTC.

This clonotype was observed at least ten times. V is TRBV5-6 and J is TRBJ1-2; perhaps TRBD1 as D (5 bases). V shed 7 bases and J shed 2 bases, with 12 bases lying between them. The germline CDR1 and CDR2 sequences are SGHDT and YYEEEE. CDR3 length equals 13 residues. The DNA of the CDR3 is TGTGCCAGCCGGGGGTCAGGGAACTATGGCTACACCTTC. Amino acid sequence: CASRGSGNYGYTF.

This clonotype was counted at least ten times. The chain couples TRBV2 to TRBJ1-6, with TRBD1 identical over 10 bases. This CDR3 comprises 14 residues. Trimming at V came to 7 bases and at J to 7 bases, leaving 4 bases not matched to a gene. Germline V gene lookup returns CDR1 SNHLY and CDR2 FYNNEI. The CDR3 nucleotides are TGTGCCAGCATAGGGACAGGGGTAAATTCACCCCTCCACTTT. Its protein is CASIGTGVNSPLHF.

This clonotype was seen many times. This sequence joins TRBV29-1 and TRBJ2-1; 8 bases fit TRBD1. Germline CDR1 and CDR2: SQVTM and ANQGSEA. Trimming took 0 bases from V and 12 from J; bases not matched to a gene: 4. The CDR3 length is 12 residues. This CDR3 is CSVEDRGLRQFF. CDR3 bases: TGCAGCGTTGAAGACAGGGGGCTTAGGCAGTTCTTC.

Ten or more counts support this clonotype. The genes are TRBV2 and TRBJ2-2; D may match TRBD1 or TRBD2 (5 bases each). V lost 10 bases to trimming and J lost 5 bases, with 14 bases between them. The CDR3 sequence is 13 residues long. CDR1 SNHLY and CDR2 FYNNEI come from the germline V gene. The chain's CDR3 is CAIRDGRTGELFF. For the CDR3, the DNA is TGTGCCATCAGGGACGGAAGGACCGGGGAGCTGTTTTTT.

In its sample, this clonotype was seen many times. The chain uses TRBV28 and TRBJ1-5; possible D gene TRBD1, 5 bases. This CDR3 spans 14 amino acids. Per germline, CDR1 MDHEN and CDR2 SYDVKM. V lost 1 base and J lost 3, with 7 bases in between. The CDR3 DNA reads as TGTGCCAGCAGTTTATCAGGGTACAATCAGCCCCAGCATTTT. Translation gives CASSLSGYNQPQHF.

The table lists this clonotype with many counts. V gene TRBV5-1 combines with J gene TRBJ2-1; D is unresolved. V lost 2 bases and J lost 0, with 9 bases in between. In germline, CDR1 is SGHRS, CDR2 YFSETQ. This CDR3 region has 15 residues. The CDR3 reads CASSLNGDSYNEQFF. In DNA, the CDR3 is TGCGCCAGCAGCTTAAATGGCGACTCCTACAATGAGCAGTTCTTC.